The entry below describes one TCR beta chain. Authors' processing steps: Estimation of nucleated cell counts was performed using reference gene primer amplification. Generated by immunoSEQ multiplex PCR, the TCRdb table keeps only in-frame clones and is missing some. The V and J calls and clone size come from that table; D and trimming were worked out from the DNA. The repertoire has 100,000 to 120,000 clones, roughly 85% of them found once; the top ten carry 4% to 5.5%. The data are from a study of blood T cell repertoires in COVID-19. Study details: The United States, Italy and Spain provided the acute and convalescent COVID-19 samples. The cDNA or gDNA used as material had been derived from T cells, B-cell-depleted T cells, or PBMCs.

The clonotype originates from a human donor in a cohort sampled during active COVID-19. Sequenced input: peripheral blood.

The CDR3 DNA follows: TGCGCCAGCAGCGAGGTACGGTTCGACCTTCGGGCTGAAGCTTTCTTT. It translates to CASSEVRFDLRAEAFF. The chain couples TRBV4-1 to TRBJ1-1; D is undetermined. This CDR3 has 16 residues. The germline V and J ends were trimmed by 5 bases and 6 bases, with 22 bases remaining between them. Germline assignment: CDR1 MGHRA and CDR2 YSYEKL.